The 10 T cell receptor beta chains reported below all come from one sample, sequenced in a study of technical replicates of blood from several donors. The protocol was immunoSEQ multiplex PCR, while the TCRdb copy is restricted to in-frame clones and leaves out a portion. This sample yields about 62,000 clones, of which roughly nine tenths are seen a single time; 4% to 5% belongs to the top ten. The sequencing input was PBMCs. All receptors come from a human donor in good health. Some clones in this sample may be carry-over from other donors' samples.

V and J are TRBV5-4 and TRBJ1-1; 8 bases align to TRBD1. The CDR3 sequence is 14 residues long. Germline lookup yields CDR1 SGHNT and CDR2 YYREEE (reference sequence). Germline trimming cut 2 bases from V and 6 bases from J; bases unmatched to any gene: 6. For the CDR3, the DNA is TGTGCCAGCAGCTTCAGGACAGGGTCCCCTGAAGCTTTCTTT. Amino acid sequence: CASSFRTGSPEAFF.

The chain carries TRBV5-1 and TRBJ1-1; TRBD1 matches 9 bases. CDR3 size: 16 residues. V gave up 4 bases and J gave up 6 bases; unmatched junction bases: 13. Germline values: CDR1 SGHRS, CDR2 YFSETQ. The CDR3 DNA reads as TGCGCCAGCAGCGACGGGATGGGGACAGGGTTCGCTGAAGCTTTCTTT. Amino acids: CASSDGMGTGFAEAFF.

V is TRBV9 and J is TRBJ2-3; 9 bases map to TRBD2. CDR1 is SGDLS, CDR2 YYNGEE, per germline. The CDR3 runs 16 residues. The V and J ends lost 0 bases and 4 bases, in that order; junction bases with no gene match: 6. The chain's CDR3 is CASSVASGRMADTQYF. The CDR3 DNA reads TGTGCCAGCAGCGTAGCCAGCGGGAGGATGGCAGATACGCAGTATTTT.

V gene TRBV7-2 combines with J gene TRBJ1-2, with 7 bases that match TRBD1. Germline CDR1 SGHTA, CDR2 FQGNSA. The CDR3 runs 16 residues. V lost 1 base and J lost 0; bases outside the gene matches: 5. CDR3 sequence reads: CASSLDKTGTNYGYTF. In DNA, the CDR3 is TGTGCCAGCAGCTTAGATAAGACAGGGACTAACTATGGCTACACCTTC.

V gene TRBV6-5 combines with J gene TRBJ1-2, with TRBD1 identical over 7 bases. Losses at the gene ends were 7 bases for V and 6 bases for J; bases not matched to a gene: 5. The length of the CDR3 is 12 residues. Germline V gene sequence: CDR1 MNHEY, CDR2 SVGAGI. DNA of the CDR3: TGTGCCAGCACCCGACAGGGAAATGGCTACACCTTC. Encoded protein: CASTRQGNGYTF.

The genes are TRBV2 and TRBJ1-3, with D uncertain. V was clipped by 6 bases and J by 0 bases, with 6 bases between them. The CDR3 is 13 amino acids. Germline V lookup: CDR1 SNHLY, CDR2 FYNNEI. The CDR3 coding sequence is TGTGCCAGCAGGCGGGACTCTGGAAACACCATATATTTT. Encoded protein: CASRRDSGNTIYF. The full variable domain, its missing parts supplied by reference TRBV2 and TRBJ1-3, is EPEVTQTPSHQVTQMGQEVILRCVPISNHLYFYWYRQILGQKVEFLVSFYNNEISEKSEIFDDQFSVERPDGSNFTLKIRSTKLEDSAMYFCASRRDSGNTIYFGEGSWLTVV.

This chain uses TRBV5-1 with TRBJ2-3; TRBD2 matches at 16 bases. J gave up 3 bases and V 4 bases, and 8 bases lay outside the gene matches. Germline V CDR1 and CDR2: SGHRS, YFSETQ. The CDR3 spans 18 residues. This CDR3 reads CASSLTGTSGRETDTQYF. Written as DNA, the CDR3 is TGCGCCAGCAGCCTAACCGGGACTAGCGGGAGGGAAACAGATACGCAGTATTTT.

The count of this clone is one. V is TRBV12-2 and J is TRBJ2-7; TRBD1, as called in the table, went unchecked against the DNA. TRBV12-2 is annotated as a pseudogene. This CDR3 region has 17 residues. In nucleotides, the CDR3 is TGTGCAAGTCGCTTAGCGCGTAGCAGGGGATTGGGATACGAGCAGTACTTC. Translating gives CASRLARSRGLGYEQYF.

This clone was detected only once. The chain recombines TRBV4-2 with TRBJ2-5, with 11 bases aligning to TRBD2. The V gene end was trimmed by 4 bases and the J gene end by 6 bases; junction bases not matched to a gene: 7. CDR1 is LGHNA, CDR2 YNFKEQ, per germline. The CDR3 length is 15 residues. As DNA, the CDR3 is TGTGCCAGCAGCCCTGATAGCGGGGGGGTGAAGACCCAGTACTTC. Its translation is CASSPDSGGVKTQYF.

The gene calls are TRBV6-5 and TRBJ2-5; TRBD1 might be the D (5 bases). The CDR3 extends over 14 amino acids. From germline, CDR1 is MNHEY and CDR2 SVGAGI. The V and J ends lost 4 bases and 0 bases respectively, with 9 bases between them. The CDR3 sequence: CASSSTGYQETQYF. The CDR3 nucleotides are TGTGCCAGCAGTTCCACAGGCTACCAAGAGACCCAGTACTTC.